Sequencing of this T cell receptor beta chain was carried out in a study of a mutant IDH1 vaccine in newly diagnosed glioma. Background on the study: First vaccine doses came 4-6 weeks after radiotherapy alone, or with temozolomide cycles.

Study results and limitations: Pseudoprogression apparently tracked independently of changes in top peripheral T cell clonotypes.

Germline V gene lookup returns CDR1 MDHEN and CDR2 SYDVKM. V shed 2 bases, J shed 2 bases, and the junction held 4 bases outside the gene matches. The CDR3 consists of 16 residues. Comment on this clone: As yet, its antigen is unknown.

The assay was immunoSEQ multiplex PCR, and TCRdb's table has in-frame clones only and misses some. The table shows under 150,000 clones, with roughly 88% occurring only once. Time point noted: week 11, during vaccination. Each dose delivered 300 ug of mutant IDH1 20-mer peptide subcutaneously with imiquimod. Each astrocytoma in the donors was new, WHO grade 3 or 4, IDH1-mutant and ATRX-lost. The chain uses TRBV28 and TRBJ2-3; 10 nucleotides agree with TRBD2. The TCR was taken from a woman aged 45 to 65 with glioma. The sequences come from PBMCs, collected from a glioma patient whose treatment included an IDH1 peptide vaccine. The CDR3 loop is CASSLGLAAPTDTQYF. The DNA for the CDR3 is TGTGCCAGCAGTTTAGGACTAGCGGCCCCCACAGATACGCAGTATTTT.